Below are 30 T cell receptor beta chains sequenced from a single sample in a study of monozygotic twins with inflammatory bowel disease (dated by TCRdb to 2018 to 2020). The library was obtained by 5' RACE. TCRdb records Illumina HiSeq 2500 as the sequencer. Each entry corresponds to one CDR3 protein sequence from reads that TCRdb reprocessed, and DNA is not given. The table kept for this sample lists approximately 400,000 distinct CDR3 sequences. The ten biggest clones cover under 3% of the sample. The specimen sequenced was blood. These receptors came from a human donor with ulcerative colitis or Crohn's disease, or a healthy co-twin of an affected twin (not recorded which).

The chain links TRBV24-1 to TRBJ2-3; the TCRdb call, TRBD2, lacks DNA for checking. CDR1 and CDR2 (germline): KGHDR, SFDVKD. The CDR3 contains 15 residues. CDR3 sequence: CATSDPGRSTDTQYF.

The V call is TRBV7-2, the J call TRBJ2-1; TCRdb indicates TRBD1, and absent DNA this call remains unverified. CDR3 size: 13 residues. Looked up from germline, CDR1 is SGHTA and CDR2 is FQGNSA. CDR3 sequence reads: CASSGGAVNEQFF.

V and J are TRBV4-2 and TRBJ1-1; absent DNA, TCRdb's TRBD1 call cannot be checked. The CDR3 loop spans 15 amino acids. From germline, CDR1 is LGHNA and CDR2 YNFKEQ. This CDR3 reads CASSQETGFGTEAFF.

The chain couples TRBV12-3 or TRBV12-4 to TRBJ1-1; TCRdb lists TRBD1, though no DNA is available to test this call. The CDR3 has 14 residues. The CDR3 protein is CASRPSLLNTEAFF.

The chain recombines TRBV7-2 with TRBJ2-1; the TCRdb D gene call, TRBD2, has no DNA to confirm it. Germline V gene data show CDR1 as SGHTA and CDR2 as FQGNSA. This CDR3 is 16 amino acids long. CDR3 region: CASSSRGTSGEGEQFF.

The chain joins TRBV11-2 to TRBJ1-1; TCRdb picks TRBD1, but there is no DNA to check that call. Per germline, CDR1 SGHAT and CDR2 FQNNGV. The length of the CDR3 is 13 residues. The CDR3 sequence is CASSPPARDEAFF.

The V call is TRBV30, the J call TRBJ1-2. The CDR3 consists of 16 residues. Germline assignment: CDR1 GTSNPN and CDR2 SVGIG (reference sequence). The CDR3 sequence is CAWSVDGVGSNYGYTF.

The V and J genes are TRBV29-1 and TRBJ2-7; TCRdb's D call of TRBD1 is untestable without DNA. CDR1 and CDR2 from the germline V gene are SQVTM and ANQGSEA. This CDR3 is built from 13 residues. CDR3: CSVEINRGNEQYF.

The chain's CDR3 is CASSQAATDYGYTF. This chain uses TRBV3-1 with TRBJ1-2; no DNA is available, so the TRBD1 call from TCRdb remains unchecked. The germline CDR1 and CDR2 sequences are LGHDT and YNNKEL (reference sequence). This CDR3 is built from 14 residues.

The CDR3 here is CASSLGDSLNEQFF. The chain joins TRBV5-1 to TRBJ2-1; TCRdb names TRBD1, which stays unverified in the absence of DNA. From germline, CDR1 is SGHRS and CDR2 YFSETQ. This CDR3 contains 14 residues.

The rearrangement uses TRBV20-1 and TRBJ2-3. Germline CDR1 and CDR2: DFQATT and SNEGSKA (reference sequence). The CDR3 runs to 14 residues. CDR3 amino acids: CSASDRIIKDTQYF.

The chain carries TRBV5-1 and TRBJ1-2. This CDR3 region has 14 residues. Germline V CDR1 and CDR2: SGHRS, YFSETQ. This CDR3 reads CASSPKGSNYGYTF.

The V and J genes are TRBV6-1 and TRBJ1-1. The CDR3 is 12 amino acids. Germline assignment: CDR1 MNHNS and CDR2 SASEGT. The CDR3 region is CASSDPLVNAFF.

The rearrangement links TRBV18 to TRBJ2-1; TCRdb's D call, TRBD1, is unchecked because there is no DNA. This CDR3 is 16 amino acids long. In germline, CDR1 is KGHSH, CDR2 LQKENI. The CDR3 spells CASSPPPGPSYNEQFF. Looking up the rest from reference TRBV18 and TRBJ2-1 gives the full variable domain: NAGVMQNPRHLVRRRGQEARLRCSPMKGHSHVYWYRQLPEEGLKFMVYLQKENIIDESGMPKERFSAEFPKEGPSILRIQQVVRGDSAAYFCASSPPPGPSYNEQFFGPGTRLTVL.

The chain links TRBV29-1 to TRBJ1-3. The CDR3 runs 13 residues. The germline CDR1 and CDR2 sequences are SQVTM and ANQGSEA. CDR3: CSFSGSSGNTIYF.

The rearrangement joins TRBV20-1 to TRBJ2-1; TCRdb selects TRBD1, and the lack of DNA leaves this call unchecked. CDR3 size: 16 residues. In germline, CDR1 is DFQATT, CDR2 SNEGSKA (reference sequence). CDR3 protein: CSASGPLSLSYNEQFF.

V gene TRBV20-1 combines with J gene TRBJ2-7; TCRdb's D call of TRBD2 is untestable without DNA. Germline CDR1 DFQATT, CDR2 SNEGSKA (reference sequence). The CDR3 contains 16 residues. This CDR3 is CSANGPGLAASYEQYF.

The rearrangement joins TRBV30 to TRBJ1-1; TCRdb picks TRBD1, but there is no DNA to check that call. Per germline, CDR1 GTSNPN and CDR2 SVGIG (reference sequence). The CDR3 loop spans 13 amino acids. The CDR3 reads CACTARGRTEAFF.

The chain links TRBV11-3 to TRBJ2-3; TCRdb lists TRBD1, though no DNA is available to test this call. CDR1 SGHNT and CDR2 YENEEA come from the germline V gene. This CDR3 contains 13 residues. The chain's CDR3 is CASSLVPSDTQYF.

The chain links TRBV6-5 to TRBJ1-6. Germline V lookup: CDR1 MNHEY, CDR2 SVGAGI. CDR3 length: 13 amino acids. This chain's CDR3 is CASSVTGEAPLHF.

The chain carries TRBV3-1 and TRBJ1-4; the D gene TCRdb calls, TRBD1, cannot be checked with no DNA. CDR1 and CDR2 (germline): LGHDT, YNNKEL (reference sequence). This CDR3 region has 18 residues. The CDR3 spells CASSQWPGGGLHSEKLFF.

The rearrangement links TRBV7-6 to TRBJ2-1; the D gene TCRdb calls, TRBD1, cannot be checked with no DNA. The CDR3 covers 13 residues. Germline V CDR1 and CDR2: SGHVS, FNYEAQ. The CDR3 is CASSLLPGDEQFF.

The V and J genes are TRBV6-5 and TRBJ2-7; TCRdb selects TRBD1, and the lack of DNA leaves this call unchecked. The germline CDR1 and CDR2 sequences are MNHEY and SVGAGI. This CDR3 spans 13 amino acids. Here the CDR3 reads CASTALGSYEQYF.

The chain is built from TRBV30 and TRBJ1-1. From germline, CDR1 is GTSNPN and CDR2 SVGIG (reference sequence). The CDR3 totals 14 residues. The CDR3 is CAWRGALGNTEAFF. The whole variable domain, filled in from reference TRBV30 and TRBJ1-1, reads SQTIHQWPATLVQPVGSPLSLECTVEGTSNPNLYWYRQAAGRGLQLLFYSVGIGQISSEVPQNLSASRPQDRQFILSSKKLLLSDSGFYLCAWRGALGNTEAFFGQGTRLTVV.

The gene calls are TRBV6-2 or TRBV6-3 and TRBJ1-5. The length of the CDR3 is 16 residues. Germline CDR1 is MNHEY and CDR2 is SVGEGT. The CDR3 here is CASSYSRGYSNQPQHF.

This chain's CDR3 is CASSPSGISEDEQFF. The genes are TRBV11-3 and TRBJ2-1; TCRdb picks TRBD2, but there is no DNA to check that call. This CDR3 region has 15 residues. From germline, CDR1 is SGHNT and CDR2 YENEEA.

The chain joins TRBV11-3 to TRBJ2-1. From germline, CDR1 is SGHNT and CDR2 YENEEA. This CDR3 has 14 amino acids. CDR3 protein: CASSLGISSNEQFF.

The genes are TRBV6-1 and TRBJ2-7; TCRdb gives TRBD1 as the D gene, but with no DNA this cannot be confirmed. Germline CDR1 MNHNS, CDR2 SASEGT. The CDR3 covers 14 residues. CDR3 residues: CASSEAWGSYEQYF.

CDR3 sequence reads: CAISEGGAKTEAFF. This sequence joins TRBV10-3 and TRBJ1-1; the TCRdb D gene call, TRBD1, has no DNA to confirm it. The CDR3 covers 14 residues. Germline V lookup: CDR1 ENHRY, CDR2 SYGVKD.

The chain combines TRBV27 with TRBJ2-7; absent DNA, TCRdb's TRBD1 call cannot be checked. CDR1 is MNHEY and CDR2 is SMNVEV in the germline V gene (reference sequence). This CDR3 is 15 amino acids long. The CDR3 here is CASSQTGTPSYEQYF.